These 28 T cell receptor beta chains came from one sample sequenced in a study of OX40 agonist ivuxolimab in advanced cancers. Repertoires were generated with immunoSEQ multiplex PCR, while TCRdb's copy carries only in-frame clones and drops some. Among approximately 91,000 clones, 87% were seen once, and the ten largest hold roughly 0.5%. Material: CD4+ or CD8+ T cells sorted from blood, obtained in a trial of the OX40 agonist ivuxolimab. The source is an adult with an advanced solid tumor such as melanoma, head and neck, liver or kidney cancer.

The chain combines TRBV18 with TRBJ2-5; D is possibly TRBD1 (6 bases). This CDR3 comprises 14 residues. CDR1 is KGHSH and CDR2 is LQKENI in the germline V gene. V lost 2 bases, J lost 5 bases, and 12 bases lay in between. Here the CDR3 reads CASSPNRDGETQYF. The CDR3 coding sequence is TGTGCCAGCTCACCAAACAGGGATGGGGAGACCCAGTACTTC.

In this sample, this clone turned up once. This chain joins TRBV7-9 and TRBJ1-2, with 7 bases aligning to TRBD1. From germline, CDR1 is SEHNR and CDR2 FQNEAQ (reference sequence). This CDR3 comprises 13 residues. V shed 5 bases and J 6 bases; nucleotides not matched to a gene: 6. The CDR3 sequence is CASSVGQSNGYTF. The CDR3 DNA follows: TGTGCCAGCAGCGTGGGACAGTCAAATGGCTACACCTTC. The complete variable domain, with remaining parts taken from reference TRBV7-9 and TRBJ1-2, reads DTGVSQNPRHKITKRGQNVTFRCDPISEHNRLYWYRQTLGQGPEFLTYFQNEAQLEKSRLLSDRFSAERPKGSFSTLEIQRTEQGDSAMYLCASSVGQSNGYTFGSGTRLTVV.

Worth noting for this clone: A read error may account for a junction end that differs from germline. J is TRBJ2-1 and V is TRBV7-9; D perhaps matches TRBD2 (6 bases). The CDR3 covers 16 residues. Germline loops: CDR1 SEHNR, CDR2 FQNEAQ (reference sequence). CDR3 amino acids: CASRNGFRDSDNEQFF. The CDR3 region has the DNA TGTGCCAGCAGGAATGGTTTTAGGGACTCCGACAATGAGCAGTTCTTC.

This clone was seen more than once but under ten times. The chain recombines TRBV4-2 with TRBJ2-7; 9 bases are a match to TRBD2. The germline V gene encodes CDR1 LGHNA and CDR2 YNFKEQ. The CDR3 has 16 residues. V shed 4 bases, J shed 4 bases, and the junction held 11 bases outside the gene matches. CDR3 in amino acids: CASSPAETSGNYEQYF. CDR3 in DNA: TGTGCCAGCAGCCCCGCTGAGACTAGCGGCAATTACGAGCAGTACTTC.

This clone has a handful of counts. V is TRBV2 and J is TRBJ1-2, with a possible D match to TRBD1 (5 bases). The CDR3 has 13 residues. Trimming removed 4 bases from V and 7 bases from J, with 13 bases in between. Germline V gene data show CDR1 as SNHLY and CDR2 as FYNNEI. CDR3: CASSAMAGFGYTF. In nucleotides, the CDR3 is TGTGCCAGCAGTGCTATGGCAGGGTTTGGCTACACCTTC.

V gene TRBV10-2 combines with J gene TRBJ2-5; no clear D. Trimming left V 4 bases short and J 5 bases short, with 8 bases between. The CDR3 length is 12 residues. CDR1 WSHSY and CDR2 SAAADI come from the germline V gene. The CDR3 coding sequence is TGCGCCAGCAGTGGGATAGGGGAGACCCAGTACTTC. This translates into CASSGIGETQYF.

The chain is built from TRBV19 and TRBJ1-4; 9 nucleotides align to TRBD1. Germline V lookup: CDR1 LNHDA, CDR2 SQIVND (reference sequence). The CDR3 is made up of 17 amino acids. Losses at the gene ends were 9 bases for V and 5 bases for J; bases not matched to a gene: 16. The CDR3 region is CASADRGLLGVNEKLFF. The CDR3 region has the DNA TGTGCCAGCGCGGACAGGGGCCTCCTAGGCGTAAATGAAAAACTGTTTTTT.

The chain has TRBV7-2 and TRBJ1-4; D unclear. From germline, CDR1 is SGHTA and CDR2 FQGNSA. The germline V and J ends were trimmed by 2 bases and 0 bases, with 10 bases remaining between them. The CDR3 sequence is 16 residues long. This CDR3 reads CASSLKGIATNEKLFF. The CDR3 DNA follows: TGTGCCAGCAGCTTAAAAGGGATTGCAACTAATGAAAAACTGTTTTTT.

In DNA, the CDR3 is TGTGCCAGCAGCTTCGGTTTGCCAGACTATGGCTACACCTTC. As protein: CASSFGLPDYGYTF. The chain links TRBV7-2 to TRBJ1-2; D is unclear. CDR1 and CDR2 (germline): SGHTA, FQGNSA. The V and J ends lost 3 bases and 3 bases respectively, with 11 bases between them. CDR3 length equals 14 residues.

The CDR3 reads CASSLEGVGANVLTF. The CDR3 bases are TGCGCCAGCAGCTTAGAGGGGGTTGGGGCCAACGTCCTGACTTTC. The chain joins TRBV5-1 to TRBJ2-6; weak D call: TRBD1 (6 bases). Germline CDR1 is SGHRS and CDR2 is YFSETQ. This CDR3 spans 15 amino acids. With 2 bases removed from V and 3 bases from J, the gap between germline ends came to 9 bases.

The J gene is TRBJ1-2, the V gene TRBV6-1, with TRBD1 matching 7 bases. From germline, CDR1 is MNHNS and CDR2 SASEGT. V was clipped by 4 bases and J by 8 bases; unmatched bases: 4. The CDR3 runs to 12 residues. DNA for the CDR3: TGTGCCAGCAGTGGACAGGGAAGCGGCTACACCTTC. Translation: CASSGQGSGYTF.

The chain has TRBV5-5 and TRBJ2-3; D is perhaps TRBD1 (5 bases). The CDR3 is 14 residues long. Germline V gives CDR1 SGHKS, CDR2 YYEKEE (reference sequence). V was pared by 4 bases and J by 5 bases, with 14 bases between. Here the CDR3 DNA reads TGTGCCAGCAGCCTTCGATCCAGGGAAGATACGCAGTATTTT. Residues: CASSLRSREDTQYF.

Written as DNA, the CDR3 is TGTGCCAGTAGTACAGCAGGTCCCTTCGGCTACACCTTC. As protein: CASSTAGPFGYTF. The chain has TRBV19 and TRBJ1-2, with D uncertain. The CDR3 has 13 amino acids. Germline V gives CDR1 LNHDA, CDR2 SQIVND (reference sequence). Deletions cut 4 bases from V and 8 bases from J, with 14 bases between.

This clone was seen a single time. The chain combines TRBV19 with TRBJ1-2; D possibly corresponds to TRBD1 (6 bases). From germline, CDR1 is LNHDA and CDR2 SQIVND (reference sequence). The length of the CDR3 is 14 residues. Trimming stripped 7 bases from V and 3 bases from J, with 15 bases between. The CDR3 bases are TGTGCCAGTACCACAGGGTATTCCGACTATGGCTACACCTTC. Protein sequence: CASTTGYSDYGYTF.

The chain carries TRBV10-3 and TRBJ1-6; D might be TRBD1 (6 bases). Looked up from germline, CDR1 is ENHRY and CDR2 is SYGVKD. V was trimmed by 0 bases and J by 5 bases, leaving 11 bases between them. The CDR3 extends over 16 amino acids. The CDR3 protein is CAISESRTENNSPLHF. In DNA form, the CDR3 reads TGTGCCATCAGTGAGTCGCGGACAGAGAATAATTCACCCCTCCACTTT.

Of note for this clone: The conserved phenylalanine or tryptophan normally closing the CDR3 is absent here, so this likely arose from a read error. This chain connects TRBV11-2 to TRBJ1-6, with a tentative D call TRBD1 (6 bases). The V end lost 5 bases, the J end lost 11 bases, and 19 bases lay between the germline ends. The CDR3 contains 15 residues. Germline CDR1 is SGHAT and CDR2 is FQNNGV. This chain's CDR3 is CASSNSLGGATPLHL. CDR3 sequence (DNA): TGTGCCAGCAGCAACTCCCTCGGGGGGGCTACACCCCTCCACCTT.

This chain joins TRBV5-5 and TRBJ2-7, with 10 positions matching TRBD1. Germline-derived CDR1 and CDR2 are SGHKS and YYEKEE (reference sequence). There are 16 residues in the CDR3. V was pared by 1 base and J by 6 bases, with 10 bases of the junction left unmatched. The CDR3 is CASSLRLPGQGFEQYF. Here the CDR3 DNA reads TGTGCCAGCAGCTTGAGGCTACCGGGACAGGGGTTCGAGCAGTACTTC.

This chain joins TRBV7-9 and TRBJ1-1; possible D gene TRBD1, 6 bases. Germline V gene lookup returns CDR1 SEHNR and CDR2 FQNEAQ (reference sequence). CDR3 length equals 14 residues. V shed 5 bases and J shed 5 bases, with 15 bases lying between them. This CDR3 is CASSPMQGRTEAFF. In DNA form, the CDR3 reads TGTGCCAGCAGCCCAATGCAGGGGAGGACTGAAGCTTTCTTT.

The V and J genes are TRBV6-1 and TRBJ1-2; perhaps TRBD1 as D (6 bases). V lost 0 bases to trimming and J lost 3 bases, with 11 bases between them. CDR1 and CDR2 (germline): MNHNS, SASEGT. This CDR3 spans 15 amino acids. The CDR3 region is CASSEATTGYYGYTF. Here the CDR3 DNA reads TGTGCCAGCAGTGAAGCCACAACAGGGTACTATGGCTACACCTTC.

The chain carries TRBV5-1 and TRBJ2-7, with 7 bases that match TRBD2. Per germline, CDR1 SGHRS and CDR2 YFSETQ. J lost 0 bases, V lost 5 bases, and 5 bases had no gene match. The CDR3 sequence is 14 residues long. The CDR3: CASSISGDSYEQYF. DNA of the CDR3: TGCGCCAGCAGTATAAGCGGGGACTCCTACGAGCAGTACTTC.

This clone was recorded only once. V and J are TRBV19 and TRBJ2-5, with 9 positions matching TRBD1. CDR1 and CDR2 from the germline V gene are LNHDA and SQIVND (reference sequence). The V and J ends lost 5 bases and 5 bases, in that order; junction bases with no gene match: 12. The CDR3 extends over 16 amino acids. This CDR3 reads CASSPETGGYGETQYF. The CDR3 coding sequence is TGTGCCAGTAGTCCCGAAACAGGGGGCTATGGGGAGACCCAGTACTTC.

The rearrangement joins TRBV11-2 to TRBJ1-1; TRBD1 might be the D (6 bases). Germline CDR1 and CDR2: SGHAT and FQNNGV. This CDR3 is 15 amino acids long. Deletions cut 7 bases from V and 1 base from J, with 16 bases between. CDR3 amino acids: CASTVTQGTNTEAFF. Written as DNA, the CDR3 is TGTGCCAGCACCGTCACCCAGGGGACGAACACTGAAGCTTTCTTT. The full variable domain, rest sourced from reference TRBV11-2 and TRBJ1-1, is EAGVAQSPRYKIIEKRQSVAFWCNPISGHATLYWYQQILGQGPKLLIQFQNNGVVDDSQLPKDRFSAERLKGVDSTLKIQPAKLEDSAVYLCASTVTQGTNTEAFFGQGTRLTVV.

This clone occurred a few times. The genes are TRBV7-8 and TRBJ1-1; TRBD1 might be the D (6 bases). With 2 bases removed from V and 4 bases from J, the gap between germline ends came to 8 bases. The germline gives CDR1 SGHVS, CDR2 FQNEAQ. This CDR3 spans 13 amino acids. The CDR3 here is CASSLTGPTEAFF. In DNA, the CDR3 is TGTGCCAGCAGCTTAACAGGGCCCACTGAAGCTTTCTTT.

V usage is TRBV5-1 and J usage is TRBJ2-3; D not resolved. Per the germline V gene, CDR1 is SGHRS and CDR2 is YFSETQ. Between the trimmed V and J ends, which lost 5 bases and 2 bases, there was a span of 3 bases. This CDR3 region has 11 residues. CDR3 sequence reads: CASRNTDTQYF. The CDR3 bases are TGCGCCAGCAGAAACACAGATACGCAGTATTTT.

The gene calls are TRBV2 and TRBJ1-1; possibly TRBD1 for D (6 bases). Trimming shortened V by 3 bases and J by 5 bases, and 13 bases separated the two germline ends. Germline V gene data show CDR1 as SNHLY and CDR2 as FYNNEI. The CDR3 covers 14 residues. The DNA of the CDR3 is TGTGCCAGCAGTGACAGGGGCAGTGGGACTGAAGCTTTCTTT. Encoded protein: CASSDRGSGTEAFF.

In this sample, this clone turned up once. The V and J genes are TRBV6-5 and TRBJ2-7, with 9 positions matching TRBD2. The CDR3 is 15 residues long. The junction had 8 bases not matched to a gene; V was cut back by 2 bases and J by 6 bases. Per the germline V gene, CDR1 is MNHEY and CDR2 is SVGAGI. CDR3 protein: CASSYGGGGLSEQYF. As DNA, the CDR3 is TGTGCCAGCAGTTACGGCGGGGGGGGCCTCAGCGAGCAGTACTTC.

V and J are TRBV6-1 and TRBJ1-4; 11 nucleotides line up with TRBD1. Germline CDR1 MNHNS, CDR2 SASEGT. Unmatched junction bases numbered 5, after V lost 3 bases and J lost 8 bases. The CDR3 is 15 residues long. This CDR3 is CASSEPGTGGEKLFF. CDR3 DNA: TGTGCCAGCAGTGAGCCGGGGACAGGGGGGGAAAAACTGTTTTTT.

This chain uses TRBV28 with TRBJ2-5; TRBD1 might be the D (5 bases). The CDR3 has 14 amino acids. Germline V gene lookup returns CDR1 MDHEN and CDR2 SYDVKM. CDR3: CAVLDPIRGETQYF. Here the CDR3 DNA reads TGTGCGGTTCTGGACCCAATTAGGGGAGAGACCCAGTACTTC.